Listed below are T cell receptor beta chains from one sample, sequenced in a study of T-cell memory formation after mild COVID-19. TCRdb ran MiXCR on the 5' RACE reads and lists one entry per CDR3 protein. The sample holds around 250,000 distinct CDR3 sequences, roughly 15% seen once. Sequenced material: PBMCs or a T cell subset sorted from them (not recorded which). These receptors were collected from an adult woman who had mild COVID-19 (a few samples of this study predate the infection). Cell type and time point are not known. Each CDR3 is given with its conserved first and last residue. Each record gives: clone size, J gene, D gene, V gene, CDR3 DNA, CDR3 protein. D genes are given only for firm matches. Only part of the rows carry a size: once, few, many, or a class if the clone is expanded.

few	TRBJ2-7	-	TRBV7-9	TGTGCCAGCAGCTGGACCTACGAGCAGTACTTC	CASSWTYEQYF
few	TRBJ2-7	TRBD2	TRBV9	TGTGCCAGCAGCGTAGAGGCTAGCGGAACCTACGAGCAGTACTTC	CASSVEASGTYEQYF
-	TRBJ2-2	TRBD2	TRBV4-1	TGCGCCAGCAGCACCCGGGGGGGAATCAACACCGGGGAGCTGTTTTTT	CASSTRGGINTGELFF
few	TRBJ2-7	TRBD1	TRBV20-1	TGCAGTGCTAGAGATCCGGGACAGGGTACCCACGAGCAGTACTTC	CSARDPGQGTHEQYF
few	TRBJ1-2	TRBD1	TRBV19	TGTGCCAGTATACGGACAGGTCAATATGGCTACACCTTC	CASIRTGQYGYTF
few	TRBJ1-1	TRBD1	TRBV12-3/TRBV12-4	TGTGCCAGCAGTTTACGGGGACAGAAAGCTTTCTTT	CASSLRGQKAFF
few	TRBJ2-4	-	TRBV6-2/TRBV6-3	TGTGCCAGCACAATAAACAGGGACGGGGGATACATTCAGTACTTC	CASTINRDGGYIQYF
-	TRBJ2-5	-	TRBV18	TGTGCCAGCTCACCGGGGGGTCCGGAGACCCAGTACTTC	CASSPGGPETQYF
-	TRBJ1-2	TRBD1	TRBV12-3/TRBV12-4	TGTGCCAGCAGAGCGAGCCGACAGGGTGACTATGGCTACACCTTC	CASRASRQGDYGYTF
many	TRBJ2-7	TRBD2	TRBV3-1	TGTGCCAGCAGTCCCGGGACTAGCAGCTACGAGCAGTACTTC	CASSPGTSSYEQYF
few	TRBJ1-2	-	TRBV29-1	TGCAGCGTTTTTGAGGGAAAATATGGCTACACCTTC	CSVFEGKYGYTF
-	TRBJ2-3	-	TRBV7-2	TGTGCCAGCAGGGACGGGGGTTACACAGATACGCAGTATTTT	CASRDGGYTDTQYF